These 8 T cell receptor beta chains were sequenced from one sample in a study of blood T cell repertoires in COVID-19. The assay was immunoSEQ multiplex PCR, and TCRdb's table has in-frame clones only and misses some. This sample yields some 88,000 clones, of which roughly nine tenths are seen a single time; 1.8% belongs to the top ten. Source material: peripheral blood. These receptors were collected from a human donor with active COVID-19. The donor label of this sample is uncertain.

The chain joins TRBV9 to TRBJ2-1; 8 bases align to TRBD1. CDR1 and CDR2 from the germline V gene are SGDLS and YYNGEE. CDR3 length equals 14 residues. V lost 3 bases to trimming and J lost 4 bases; unmatched junction nucleotides: 3. The CDR3 nucleotides are TGTGCCAGCAGCGCCCGGGACAGGTACAATGAGCAGTTCTTC. Residues: CASSARDRYNEQFF.

The chain combines TRBV4-2 with TRBJ1-4, with 9 bases matching TRBD1. Trimming removed 0 bases from V and 8 bases from J; junction bases left unmatched: 10. Germline CDR1 and CDR2: LGHNA and YNFKEQ. The CDR3 is made up of 17 amino acids. Here the CDR3 reads CASSQDPRTGVGEKLFF. The CDR3 DNA follows: TGTGCCAGCAGCCAAGATCCACGGACAGGGGTTGGGGAAAAACTGTTTTTT.

This chain links TRBV7-8 with TRBJ1-6; no clear D gene. Germline V gene sequence: CDR1 SGHVS, CDR2 FQNEAQ. The CDR3 length is 17 residues. V shed 7 bases and J shed 0 bases, with 16 bases lying between them. CDR3 in amino acids: CASTLEGIYSYNSPLHF. CDR3 DNA sequence: TGTGCCAGCACCCTCGAGGGAATTTACTCCTATAATTCACCCCTCCACTTT. The complete variable domain, with remaining parts taken from reference TRBV7-8 and TRBJ1-6, reads GAGVSQSPRYKVAKRGQDVALRCDPISGHVSLFWYQQALGQGPEFLTYFQNEAQLDKSGLPSDRFFAERPEGSVSTLKIQRTQQEDSAVYLCASTLEGIYSYNSPLHFGNGTRLTVT.

The chain links TRBV10-1 to TRBJ2-5, with TRBD1 matching 10 bases. V lost 4 bases and J lost 5; bases outside the gene matches: 10. The CDR3 consists of 16 residues. The germline V gene has CDR1 WNHNN and CDR2 SYGVQD (reference sequence). CDR3 sequence reads: CASSGQGAVSPETQYF. CDR3 bases: TGCGCCAGCAGTGGACAGGGGGCGGTCTCCCCGGAGACCCAGTACTTC.

The CDR3 reads CASRPSSYNSPLHF. CDR3 nucleotides: TGTGCCAGCAGGCCCAGCTCCTATAATTCACCCCTCCACTTT. V and J are TRBV6-5 and TRBJ1-6, with D hard to call. This CDR3 has 14 amino acids. V lost 6 bases and J lost 0, with 6 bases in between. Looked up from germline, CDR1 is MNHEY and CDR2 is SVGAGI.

The rearrangement links TRBV9 to TRBJ2-2; 9 bases are shared with TRBD2. This CDR3 comprises 17 residues. Per germline, CDR1 SGDLS and CDR2 YYNGEE. J gave up 4 bases and V 3 bases, and 10 bases lay outside the gene matches. CDR3 in DNA: TGTGCCAGCAGCGATCAATTAGCGGGGGCCACCACCGGGGAGCTGTTTTTT. Residues: CASSDQLAGATTGELFF.

The chain carries TRBV7-5 and TRBJ1-2; the table gives TRBD1 as D, unverified against the DNA. TRBV7-5 is a listed pseudogene. The CDR3 has 14 residues. The CDR3 region is CARSLGPDRHGYTF. The CDR3 coding sequence is TGTGCCAGAAGCTTAGGCCCAGACAGACATGGCTACACCTTC.

The rearrangement uses TRBV11-3 and TRBJ2-7; 9 nucleotides match TRBD1. CDR3 length: 14 amino acids. Germline values: CDR1 SGHNT, CDR2 YENEEA. Germline trimming cut 5 bases from V and 5 bases from J; bases unmatched to any gene: 7. The CDR3 here is CASSLGQGSNEQYF. CDR3 bases: TGTGCCAGCAGCCTGGGACAGGGAAGTAACGAGCAGTACTTC.